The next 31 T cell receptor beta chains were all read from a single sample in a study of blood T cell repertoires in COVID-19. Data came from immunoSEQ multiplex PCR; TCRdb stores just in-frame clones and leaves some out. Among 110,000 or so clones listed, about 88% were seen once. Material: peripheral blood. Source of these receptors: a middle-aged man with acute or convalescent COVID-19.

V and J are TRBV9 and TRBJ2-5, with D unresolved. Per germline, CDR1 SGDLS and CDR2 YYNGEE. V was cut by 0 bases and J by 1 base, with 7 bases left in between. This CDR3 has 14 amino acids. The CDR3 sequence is CASSVASLQETQYF. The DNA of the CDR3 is TGTGCCAGCAGCGTAGCGTCACTCCAAGAGACCCAGTACTTC.

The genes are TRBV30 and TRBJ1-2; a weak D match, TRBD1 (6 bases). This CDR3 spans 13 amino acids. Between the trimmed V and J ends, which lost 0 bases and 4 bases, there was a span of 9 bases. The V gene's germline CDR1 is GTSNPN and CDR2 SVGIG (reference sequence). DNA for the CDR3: TGTGCCTGGAGTGTTCAGGGGCCCTATGGCTACACCTTC. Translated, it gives CAWSVQGPYGYTF.

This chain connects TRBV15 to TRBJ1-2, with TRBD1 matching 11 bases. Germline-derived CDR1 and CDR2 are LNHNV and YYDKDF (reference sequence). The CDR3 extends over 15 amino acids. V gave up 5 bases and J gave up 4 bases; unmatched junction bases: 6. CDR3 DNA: TGTGCCACCAGCCCCGGACAGGGGGCTAGCTATGGCTACACCTTC. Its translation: CATSPGQGASYGYTF.

CDR3: CATSDPRRQGDGYTF. CDR3 sequence (DNA): TGTGCCACCAGTGACCCACGAAGACAGGGGGATGGCTACACCTTC. The chain combines TRBV24-1 with TRBJ1-2, with 9 bases aligning to TRBD1. This CDR3 is 15 amino acids long. Germline V gives CDR1 KGHDR, CDR2 SFDVKD. Trimming took 4 bases from V and 6 from J; bases not matched to a gene: 8.

The CDR3 loop reads CASSWTAYGYTF. In DNA, the CDR3 is TGTGCCAGCAGTTGGACAGCTTATGGCTACACCTTC. V is TRBV7-2 and J is TRBJ1-2, with D maybe TRBD1 (6 bases). The CDR3 has 12 amino acids. Germline values: CDR1 SGHTA, CDR2 FQGNSA. Between the trimmed V and J ends, which lost 6 bases and 5 bases, there was a span of 10 bases.

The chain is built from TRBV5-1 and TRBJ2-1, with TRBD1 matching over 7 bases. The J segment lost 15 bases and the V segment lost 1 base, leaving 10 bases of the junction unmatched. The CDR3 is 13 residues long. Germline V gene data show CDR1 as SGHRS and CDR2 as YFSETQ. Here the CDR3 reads CASSLTGQSFAFF. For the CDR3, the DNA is TGCGCCAGCAGCTTGACGGGACAGTCGTTTGCGTTCTTC.

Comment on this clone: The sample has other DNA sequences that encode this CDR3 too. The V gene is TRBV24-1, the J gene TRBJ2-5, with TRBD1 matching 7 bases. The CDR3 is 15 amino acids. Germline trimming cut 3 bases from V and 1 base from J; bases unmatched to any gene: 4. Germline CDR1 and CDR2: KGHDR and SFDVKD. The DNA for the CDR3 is TGTGCCACCAGTGATCCGCGACAGGGCCAAGAGACCCAGTACTTC. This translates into CATSDPRQGQETQYF.

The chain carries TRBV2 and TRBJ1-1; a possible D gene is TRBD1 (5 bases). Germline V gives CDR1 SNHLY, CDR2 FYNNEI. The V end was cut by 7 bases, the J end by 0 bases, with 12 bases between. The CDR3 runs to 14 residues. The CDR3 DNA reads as TGTGCCAGCACACCAGGGACTATGAACACTGAAGCTTTCTTT. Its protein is CASTPGTMNTEAFF.

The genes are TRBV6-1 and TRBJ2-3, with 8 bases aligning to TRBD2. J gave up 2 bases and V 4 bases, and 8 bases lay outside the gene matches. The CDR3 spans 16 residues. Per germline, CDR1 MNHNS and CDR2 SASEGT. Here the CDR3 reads CASSVTGGASTDTQYF. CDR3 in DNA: TGTGCCAGCAGTGTAACCGGGGGGGCCTCCACAGATACGCAGTATTTT.

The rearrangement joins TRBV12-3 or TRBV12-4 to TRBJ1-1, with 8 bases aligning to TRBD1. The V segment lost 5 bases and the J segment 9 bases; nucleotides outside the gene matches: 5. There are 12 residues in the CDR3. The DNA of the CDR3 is TGTGCCAGCAGTATCGGACAGGGCAAAGCTTTCTTT. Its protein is CASSIGQGKAFF.

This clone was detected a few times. The CDR3 DNA follows: TGTGCCAGCAGTTTTAGGGGTTCACCCCTCCACTTT. Translated: CASSFRGSPLHF. V gene TRBV28 combines with J gene TRBJ1-6; perhaps TRBD1 as D (5 bases). This CDR3 contains 12 residues. V was trimmed by 3 bases and J by 9 bases, leaving 6 bases between them. Germline CDR1 is MDHEN and CDR2 is SYDVKM.

In nucleotides, the CDR3 is TGTGCCAGCAGGAAAACAGGGGGGGTGTGGACTGAAGCTTTCTTT. Translating it yields CASRKTGGVWTEAFF. The chain employs TRBV7-9 and TRBJ1-1; TRBD1 matches at 8 bases. This CDR3 is built from 15 residues. Per the germline V gene, CDR1 is SEHNR and CDR2 is FQNEAQ (reference sequence). Trimming cost V 6 bases and J 5 bases; bases outside gene matches: 11. Based on the CDR3 plus reference TRBV7-9 and TRBJ1-1, the full variable domain is DTGVSQNPRHKITKRGQNVTFRCDPISEHNRLYWYRQTLGQGPEFLTYFQNEAQLEKSRLLSDRFSAERPKGSFSTLEIQRTEQGDSAMYLCASRKTGGVWTEAFFGQGTRLTVV.

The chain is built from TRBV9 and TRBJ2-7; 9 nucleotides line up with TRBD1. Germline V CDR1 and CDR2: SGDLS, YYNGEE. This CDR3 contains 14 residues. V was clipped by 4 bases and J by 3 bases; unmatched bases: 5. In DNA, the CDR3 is TGTGCCAGCAGCAACCGGGACAGGGTCTACGAGCAGTACTTC. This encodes CASSNRDRVYEQYF.

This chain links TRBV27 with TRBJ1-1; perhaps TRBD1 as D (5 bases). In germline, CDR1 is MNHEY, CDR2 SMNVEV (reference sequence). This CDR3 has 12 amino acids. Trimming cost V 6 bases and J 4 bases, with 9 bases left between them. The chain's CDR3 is CASSRRGTEAFF. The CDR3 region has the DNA TGTGCCAGCAGCCGTAGGGGCACTGAAGCTTTCTTT.

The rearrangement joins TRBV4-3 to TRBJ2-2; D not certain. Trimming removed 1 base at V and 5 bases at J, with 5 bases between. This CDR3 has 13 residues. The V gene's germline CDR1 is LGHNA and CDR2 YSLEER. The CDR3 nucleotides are TGCGCCAGCAGCCAAGCGGGTACCGGGGAGCTGTTTTTT. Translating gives CASSQAGTGELFF.

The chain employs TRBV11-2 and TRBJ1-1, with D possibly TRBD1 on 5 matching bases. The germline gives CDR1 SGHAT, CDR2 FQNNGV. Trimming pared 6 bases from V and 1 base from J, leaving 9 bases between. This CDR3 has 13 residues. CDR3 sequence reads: CASRRGQNTEAFF. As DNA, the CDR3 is TGTGCCAGCAGACGAGGACAGAACACTGAAGCTTTCTTT.

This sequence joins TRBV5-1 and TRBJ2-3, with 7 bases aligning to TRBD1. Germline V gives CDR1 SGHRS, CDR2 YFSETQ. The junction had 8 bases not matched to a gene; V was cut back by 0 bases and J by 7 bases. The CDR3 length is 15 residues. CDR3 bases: TGCGCCAGCAGCTTGGGCGACAGGGATGGCCATACGCAGTATTTT. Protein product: CASSLGDRDGHTQYF.

CDR3 in DNA: TGCGCCAGCAGCCAAGATTCTTCGGGGAGCTATGGCTACACCTTC. It yields the protein CASSQDSSGSYGYTF. V gene TRBV4-1 combines with J gene TRBJ1-2, with unresolved D. V gave up 0 bases and J gave up 4 bases, with 12 bases separating them. The CDR3 is 15 amino acids. Germline loops: CDR1 MGHRA, CDR2 YSYEKL.

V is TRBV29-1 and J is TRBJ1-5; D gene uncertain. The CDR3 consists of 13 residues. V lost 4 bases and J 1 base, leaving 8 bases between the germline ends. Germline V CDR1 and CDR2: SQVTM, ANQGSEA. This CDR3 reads CSVGGTSNQPQHF. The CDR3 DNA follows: TGCAGCGTTGGAGGTACGAGCAATCAGCCCCAGCATTTT.

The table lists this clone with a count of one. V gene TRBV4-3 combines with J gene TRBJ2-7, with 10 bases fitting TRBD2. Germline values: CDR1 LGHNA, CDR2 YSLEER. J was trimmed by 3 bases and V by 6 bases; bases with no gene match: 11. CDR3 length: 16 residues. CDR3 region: CASRYDAGLAHYEQYF. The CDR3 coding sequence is TGCGCCAGCAGATACGATGCGGGACTAGCGCACTACGAGCAGTACTTC.

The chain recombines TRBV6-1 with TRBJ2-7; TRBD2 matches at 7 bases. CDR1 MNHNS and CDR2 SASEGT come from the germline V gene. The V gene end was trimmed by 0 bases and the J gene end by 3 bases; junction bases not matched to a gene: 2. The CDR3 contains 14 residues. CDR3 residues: CASSEAGGGYEQYF. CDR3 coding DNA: TGTGCCAGCAGTGAAGCGGGGGGGGGCTACGAGCAGTACTTC.

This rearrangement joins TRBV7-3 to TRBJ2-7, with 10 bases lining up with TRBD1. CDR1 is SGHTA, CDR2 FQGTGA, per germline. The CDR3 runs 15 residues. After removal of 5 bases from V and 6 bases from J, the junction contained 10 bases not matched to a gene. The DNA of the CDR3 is TGTGCCAGCAGCCCCTCGGACAGGGGGGCAGGCGAGCAGTACTTC. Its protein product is CASSPSDRGAGEQYF.

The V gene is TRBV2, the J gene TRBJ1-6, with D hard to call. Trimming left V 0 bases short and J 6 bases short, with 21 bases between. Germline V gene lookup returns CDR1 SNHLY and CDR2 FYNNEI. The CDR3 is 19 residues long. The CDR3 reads CASSEARYSLGSPNSPLHF. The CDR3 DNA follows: TGTGCCAGCAGTGAAGCGCGCTATAGCCTCGGGAGCCCTAATTCACCCCTCCACTTT.

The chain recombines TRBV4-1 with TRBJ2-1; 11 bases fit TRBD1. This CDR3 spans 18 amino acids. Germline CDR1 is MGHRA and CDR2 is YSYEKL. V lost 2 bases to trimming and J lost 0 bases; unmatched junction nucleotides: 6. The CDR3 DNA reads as TGCGCCAGCAGCCAACCGACCGGGACAGGGGGCTCCTACAATGAGCAGTTCTTC. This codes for CASSQPTGTGGSYNEQFF.

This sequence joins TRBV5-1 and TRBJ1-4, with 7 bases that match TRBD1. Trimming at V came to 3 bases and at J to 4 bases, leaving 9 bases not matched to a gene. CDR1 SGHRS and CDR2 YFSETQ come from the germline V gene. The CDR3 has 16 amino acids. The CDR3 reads CASSWTLRQGNEKLFF. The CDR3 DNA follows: TGCGCCAGCAGCTGGACTTTGAGACAGGGTAATGAAAAACTGTTTTTT.

CDR3 coding DNA: TGTGCCAGCTCACCACGACTAGCGGGGGCCCTCTCCTACAATGAGCAGTTCTTC. Its translation: CASSPRLAGALSYNEQFF. This chain uses TRBV18 with TRBJ2-1; 12 positions match TRBD2. The CDR3 is 18 amino acids. The germline CDR1 and CDR2 sequences are KGHSH and LQKENI. J lost 0 bases, V lost 1 base, and 4 bases had no gene match.

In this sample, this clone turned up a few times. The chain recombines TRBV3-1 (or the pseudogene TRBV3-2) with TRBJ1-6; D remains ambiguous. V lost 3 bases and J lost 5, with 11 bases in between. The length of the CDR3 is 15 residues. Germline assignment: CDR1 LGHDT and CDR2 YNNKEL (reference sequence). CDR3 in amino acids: CASSQWVGDNSPLHF. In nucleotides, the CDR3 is TGTGCCAGCAGCCAGTGGGTCGGGGATAATTCACCCCTCCACTTT.

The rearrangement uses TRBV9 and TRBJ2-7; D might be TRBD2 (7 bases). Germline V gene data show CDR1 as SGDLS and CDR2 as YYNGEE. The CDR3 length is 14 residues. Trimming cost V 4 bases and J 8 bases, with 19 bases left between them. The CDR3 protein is CASSPPGRGDKQYF. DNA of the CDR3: TGTGCCAGCAGCCCCCCAGGGAGGGGGGATAAGCAGTACTTC.

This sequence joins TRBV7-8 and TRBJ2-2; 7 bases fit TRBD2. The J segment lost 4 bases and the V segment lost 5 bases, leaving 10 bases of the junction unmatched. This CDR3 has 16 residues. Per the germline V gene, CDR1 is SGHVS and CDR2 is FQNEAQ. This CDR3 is CASSPPTGGPTGELFF. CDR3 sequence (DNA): TGTGCCAGCAGCCCCCCCACGGGGGGACCCACCGGGGAGCTGTTTTTT.

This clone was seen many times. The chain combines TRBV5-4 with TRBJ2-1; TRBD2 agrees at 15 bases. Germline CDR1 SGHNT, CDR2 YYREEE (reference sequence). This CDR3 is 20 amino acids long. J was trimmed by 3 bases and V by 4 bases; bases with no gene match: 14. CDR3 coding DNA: TGTGCCAGCAGCGATGGACTAGCGGGGGGGCCTTTTGGGGTCTACAATGAGCAGTTCTTC. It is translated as CASSDGLAGGPFGVYNEQFF.

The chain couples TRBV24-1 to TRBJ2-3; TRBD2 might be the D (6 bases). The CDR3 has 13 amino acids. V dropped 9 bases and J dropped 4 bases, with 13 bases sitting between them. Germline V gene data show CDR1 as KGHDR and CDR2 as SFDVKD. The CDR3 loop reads CATGGTFSDTQYF. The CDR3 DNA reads TGTGCCACCGGGGGGACTTTTTCAGATACGCAGTATTTT.